This T cell receptor (beta chain) derives from a study of blood T cell repertoires in COVID-19. Study background: The samples span acute and convalescent COVID-19 from the United States, Italy and Spain. PBMCs, B-cell-depleted T cells, or T cells were the source of the cDNA or gDNA that made up the material.

The CDR3 is 12 residues long. V was pared by 6 bases and J by 10 bases, with 13 bases between. Germline lookup yields CDR1 LGHDT and CDR2 YNNKEL (reference sequence). As handled by the study authors: Amplified reference gene primers provided the basis for estimating nucleated cell counts. Measured with immunoSEQ multiplex PCR; TCRdb has only the in-frame clones, and not every one. The D gene and trimming were derived from the DNA, and the V and J assignments and clone size from that table. The data hold 20,000 or so clones, with 91% observed a single time. The sequence was obtained from a woman in her seventies with active COVID-19. The chain combines TRBV3-1 (or the pseudogene TRBV3-2) with TRBJ2-1; perhaps TRBD2 as D (6 bases). Sample: peripheral blood. The CDR3 region is CASSRTTLEQFF. CDR3 sequence (DNA): TGTGCCAGCAGTCGGACTACCCTGGAGCAGTTCTTC.